These 20 T cell receptor beta chains share one sample of origin, sequenced in a study of T-cell reconstitution after alpha-beta-depleted transplantation in children. The TCRbeta library incorporated unique molecular identifiers. Via MiXCR, TCRdb re-called the PCR reads, giving one row per CDR3 protein. The table includes under 450,000 distinct CDR3 sequences, around 15% detected once. The sequences come from PBMCs, mostly from graft donor cells, collected 360 days after TCRalphabeta/CD19-depleted stem cell transplant. Receptor source: a boy under two years old who had a stem cell transplant for Wiskott-Aldrich syndrome, so the T cells may come from the graft donor.

This clonotype has ten or more counts. A read error may produce the germline difference seen at one junction end. The chain joins TRBV7-9 to TRBJ2-3; D possibly corresponds to TRBD2 (5 bases). Germline-derived CDR1 and CDR2 are SEHNR and FQNEAQ (reference sequence). CDR3 length equals 13 residues. CDR3 amino acids: CASSLAGVDTQYF. Written as DNA, the CDR3 is TGCGCCAGCAGCTTGGCCGGGGTGGATACGCAGTATTTT.

The sample holds a few counts of this clonotype. The chain is built from TRBV7-9 and TRBJ2-1, with a tentative D call TRBD2 (6 bases). This CDR3 contains 15 residues. Germline lookup yields CDR1 SEHNR and CDR2 FQNEAQ (reference sequence). The germline V and J ends were trimmed by 3 bases and 7 bases, with 16 bases remaining between them. The CDR3 nucleotides are TGTGCCAGCAGCTTCCAAGCGGGCGTTTTAAATGAGCAGTTCTTC. Encoded protein: CASSFQAGVLNEQFF.

This clonotype was seen a handful of times. The chain couples TRBV10-3 to TRBJ2-5; D is unresolved. V shed 6 bases and J shed 3 bases, with 14 bases lying between them. Germline values: CDR1 ENHRY, CDR2 SYGVKD. The CDR3 runs 14 residues. CDR3 protein: CAISPSITEETQYF. The CDR3 DNA reads as TGTGCCATCAGCCCGAGTATAACGGAAGAGACCCAGTACTTC.

The J gene is TRBJ2-3, the V gene TRBV12-3 or TRBV12-4; TRBD1 matches 8 bases. With 6 bases clipped from V and 5 bases from J, the junction kept 4 bases outside the gene matches. The CDR3 spans 13 residues. The CDR3 is CASRPTGEDTQYF. The CDR3 region has the DNA TGTGCCAGCAGACCGACAGGGGAAGATACGCAGTATTTT.

In its sample, this clonotype was seen a few times. The chain links TRBV12-3 or TRBV12-4 to TRBJ2-5; possibly TRBD1 for D (6 bases). The V gene lost 6 bases and the J gene lost 1 base, with 15 bases spanning the gap. The length of the CDR3 is 15 residues. Here the CDR3 reads CASRARDTSQETQYF. For the CDR3, the DNA is TGTGCCAGCAGAGCCCGGGACACTTCCCAAGAGACCCAGTACTTC.

This clonotype has more than one count but fewer than ten. The gene calls are TRBV6-2 or TRBV6-3 and TRBJ2-7; D tentatively reads TRBD1 or TRBD2 (5 bases each). The CDR3 runs 13 residues. Germline V gene lookup returns CDR1 MNHEY and CDR2 SVGEGT. The V and J ends lost 6 bases and 2 bases respectively, with 11 bases between them. The CDR3 DNA reads TGTGCCAGCAGACCGGGACCCACCTACGAGCAGTACTTC. Protein sequence: CASRPGPTYEQYF.

At least ten counts were recorded for this clonotype. CDR3 nucleotide sequence: TGCGCCAGTAGGCAGCAAGAGACCCAGTACTTC. This encodes CASRQQETQYF. The rearrangement joins TRBV10-2 to TRBJ2-5; no clear D gene. V dropped 9 bases and J dropped 2 bases, with 7 bases sitting between them. This CDR3 is built from 11 residues. Per germline, CDR1 WSHSY and CDR2 SAAADI.

This clonotype was seen only a few times. V and J are TRBV3-1 and TRBJ1-5; D unclear. The V end was cut by 4 bases, the J end by 5 bases, with 12 bases between. The CDR3 spans 14 residues. Germline CDR1 and CDR2: LGHDT and YNNKEL (reference sequence). The CDR3 region has the DNA TGTGCCAGCAGCCCCACGGGCGGGGATCAGCCCCAGCATTTT. Amino acid sequence: CASSPTGGDQPQHF.

This sequence joins TRBV25-1 and TRBJ1-1; the D gene is possibly TRBD1 (5 bases). The V end was cut by 3 bases, the J end by 8 bases, with 10 bases between. Per germline, CDR1 MGHDK and CDR2 SYGVNS. The CDR3 runs 12 residues. This CDR3 is CASSDRVGEAFF. CDR3 bases: TGTGCCAGCAGTGACAGGGTGGGGGAAGCTTTCTTT.

CDR3 amino acids: CASRALTDTQYF. Written as DNA, the CDR3 is TGTGCCAGCAGGGCCCTCACAGATACGCAGTATTTT. The V gene is TRBV7-9, the J gene TRBJ2-3; D is undetermined. The germline V gene encodes CDR1 SEHNR and CDR2 FQNEAQ (reference sequence). V was pared by 6 bases and J by 2 bases, with 6 bases between. The CDR3 extends over 12 amino acids.

This clonotype has just a few counts. The chain joins TRBV7-9 to TRBJ2-1; D unresolved. The CDR3 is 17 residues long. Germline lookup yields CDR1 SEHNR and CDR2 FQNEAQ (reference sequence). V lost 6 bases, J lost 2 bases, and 20 bases lay in between. CDR3 nucleotide sequence: TGTGCCAGCAGTCACGAAGCGCCCCTGATTACCTACAATGAGCAGTTCTTC. Amino acids: CASSHEAPLITYNEQFF.

This clonotype was detected only a few times. The chain has TRBV18 and TRBJ1-3; 7 bases line up with TRBD1. The germline CDR1 and CDR2 sequences are KGHSH and LQKENI. The CDR3 runs 14 residues. Unmatched junction bases numbered 4, after V lost 8 bases and J lost 0 bases. The DNA of the CDR3 is TGTGCCAGCCGACAGGGAAGCTCTGGAAACACCATATATTTT. This codes for CASRQGSSGNTIYF.

This clonotype was seen a handful of times. The V gene is TRBV5-1, the J gene TRBJ2-4, with 8 bases that match TRBD1. The junction had 8 bases not matched to a gene; V was cut back by 0 bases and J by 6 bases. This CDR3 region has 16 residues. Germline-derived CDR1 and CDR2 are SGHRS and YFSETQ. CDR3 nucleotide sequence: TGCGCCAGCAGCTTGGCCATCCAGGACAGGGTAAACATTCAGTACTTC. It specifies CASSLAIQDRVNIQYF.

The chain joins TRBV10-3 to TRBJ2-3; D may be TRBD1 (5 bases). The CDR3 has 13 residues. The germline V gene encodes CDR1 ENHRY and CDR2 SYGVKD. Trimming left V 11 bases short and J 4 bases short, with 16 bases between. CDR3 DNA: TGTGCCTACGGACAAGGGCGCGCAGATACGCAGTATTTT. Its protein product is CAYGQGRADTQYF.

This clonotype showed up just a few times. V gene TRBV7-2 combines with J gene TRBJ2-1; 7 bases are shared with TRBD1. Germline trimming cut 5 bases from V and 4 bases from J; bases unmatched to any gene: 8. The CDR3 spans 15 residues. Germline-derived CDR1 and CDR2 are SGHTA and FQGNSA. CDR3 amino acids: CASSRDRPQYNEQFF. In nucleotides, the CDR3 is TGTGCCAGCAGCCGGGACAGACCTCAATACAATGAGCAGTTCTTC.

V gene TRBV10-3 combines with J gene TRBJ1-4; D uncertain. The CDR3 sequence is 13 residues long. Trimming removed 0 bases from V and 6 bases from J, with 5 bases in between. Germline V CDR1 and CDR2: ENHRY, SYGVKD. CDR3 region: CAISESTDEKLFF. As DNA, the CDR3 is TGTGCCATCAGTGAGTCGACCGATGAAAAACTGTTTTTT.

This clonotype showed up just a few times. This chain uses TRBV5-1 with TRBJ2-5; tentatively, D is TRBD1 or TRBD2 (5 bases each). The V end was cut by 0 bases, the J end by 4 bases, with 13 bases between. Per germline, CDR1 SGHRS and CDR2 YFSETQ. The CDR3 length is 15 residues. This CDR3 is CASSLGQRGGETQYF. The CDR3 DNA follows: TGCGCCAGCAGCTTGGGACAGCGCGGAGGAGAGACCCAGTACTTC.

The chain employs TRBV7-8 and TRBJ2-7; TRBD1 matches 11 bases. The CDR3 runs 16 residues. The V and J ends lost 0 bases and 0 bases, in that order; junction bases with no gene match: 1. Germline-derived CDR1 and CDR2 are SGHVS and FQNEAQ. The CDR3 spells CASSLAGTGGSYEQYF. The CDR3 coding sequence is TGTGCCAGCAGCTTAGCCGGGACAGGGGGCTCCTACGAGCAGTACTTC.

The V call is TRBV29-1, the J call TRBJ2-5, with 7 bases lining up with TRBD1. The CDR3 covers 12 residues. CDR1 SQVTM and CDR2 ANQGSEA come from the germline V gene. Losses at the gene ends were 5 bases for V and 4 bases for J; bases not matched to a gene: 4. The CDR3 nucleotides read TGCAGCGTTCGACAGGGAACAGAGACCCAGTACTTC. Translating gives CSVRQGTETQYF.

V gene TRBV5-1 combines with J gene TRBJ2-1; 16 positions match TRBD2. CDR3 size: 19 residues. The V segment lost 0 bases and the J segment 0 bases; nucleotides outside the gene matches: 3. Per germline, CDR1 SGHRS and CDR2 YFSETQ. The CDR3 DNA reads TGCGCCAGCAGCTTGGGGGGACTAGCGGGAGGGAGCTCCTACAATGAGCAGTTCTTC. Amino acid sequence: CASSLGGLAGGSSYNEQFF.